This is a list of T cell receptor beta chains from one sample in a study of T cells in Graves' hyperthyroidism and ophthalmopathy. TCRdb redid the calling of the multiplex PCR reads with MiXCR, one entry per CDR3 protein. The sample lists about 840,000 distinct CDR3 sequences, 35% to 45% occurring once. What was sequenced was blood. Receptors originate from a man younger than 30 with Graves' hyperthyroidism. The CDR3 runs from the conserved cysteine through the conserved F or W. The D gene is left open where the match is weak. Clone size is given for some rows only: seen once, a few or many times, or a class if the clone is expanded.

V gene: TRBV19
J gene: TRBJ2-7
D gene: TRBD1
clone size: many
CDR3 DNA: TGTGCCAGTAGGGACAGGGCTAACGAGCAGTACTTC
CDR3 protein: CASRDRANEQYF

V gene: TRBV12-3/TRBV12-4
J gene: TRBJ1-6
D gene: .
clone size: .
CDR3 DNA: TGTGCCAGCAGTTTTACGTTGGGACGGCTTAATTCACCCCTCCACTTT
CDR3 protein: CASSFTLGRLNSPLHF

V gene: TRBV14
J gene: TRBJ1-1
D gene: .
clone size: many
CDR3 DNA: TGTGCCAGCAGCCCCGTGGTTGGCACTGAAGCTTTCTTT
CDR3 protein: CASSPVVGTEAFF

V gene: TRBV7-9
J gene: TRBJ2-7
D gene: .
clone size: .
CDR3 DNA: TGTGCCAGCAGCTCTGGACCTCACCGGCTCTACGAGCAGTACTTC
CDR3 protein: CASSSGPHRLYEQYF

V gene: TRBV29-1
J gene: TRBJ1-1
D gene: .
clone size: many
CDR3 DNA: TGCAGCGTTGTTACGGGGGTGGTGAACACTGAAGCTTTCTTT
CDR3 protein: CSVVTGVVNTEAFF

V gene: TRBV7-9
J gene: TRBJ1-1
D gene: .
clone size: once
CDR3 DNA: TGTGCCAGCAGCTTAGGTGGGGGGATTTACAGCACTGAAGCTTTCTTT
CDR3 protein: CASSLGGGIYSTEAFF

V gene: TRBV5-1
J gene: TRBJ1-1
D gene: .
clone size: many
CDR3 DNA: TGCGCCAGCACGGTGGACGGGAAAGCTTTCTTT
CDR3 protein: CASTVDGKAFF

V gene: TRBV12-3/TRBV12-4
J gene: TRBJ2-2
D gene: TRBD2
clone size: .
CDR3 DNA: TGTGCCAGTGAGGGGAGGGGCGACACCGGGGAGCTGTTTTTT
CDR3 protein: CASEGRGDTGELFF

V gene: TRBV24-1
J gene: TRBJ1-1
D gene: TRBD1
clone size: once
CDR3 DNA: TGTGCCAGCAGTTATGCCGGGACAGGGGTTGAAGCTTTCTTT
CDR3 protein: CASSYAGTGVEAFF

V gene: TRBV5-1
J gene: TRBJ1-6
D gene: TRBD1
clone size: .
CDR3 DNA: TGCGCCAGCAGCAAAGGGACAGATAATTCACCCCTCCACTTT
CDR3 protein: CASSKGTDNSPLHF

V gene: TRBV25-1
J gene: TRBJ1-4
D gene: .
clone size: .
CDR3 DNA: TGTGCCAGCAGTGAACGGGCTCAAGGTGAAAAACTGTTTTTT
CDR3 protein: CASSERAQGEKLFF

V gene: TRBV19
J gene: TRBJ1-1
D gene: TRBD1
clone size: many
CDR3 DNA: TGCGCCAGCAGGGGGTACACTGAAGCTTTCTTT
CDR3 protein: CASRGYTEAFF

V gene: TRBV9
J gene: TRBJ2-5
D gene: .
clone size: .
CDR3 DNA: TGTGCCAGCAGCGTAAAGGTTAGCGAGACCCAGTACTTC
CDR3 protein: CASSVKVSETQYF

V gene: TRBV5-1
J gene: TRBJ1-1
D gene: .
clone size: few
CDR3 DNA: TGCGCCAGCAGCCCGAAGGTGAACACTGAAGCTTTCTTT
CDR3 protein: CASSPKVNTEAFF

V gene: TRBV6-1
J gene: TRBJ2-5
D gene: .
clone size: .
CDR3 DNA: TGTGCCATCAGTGAAGGGGCAGGGGCGTCCCGAGAGACCCAGTACTTC
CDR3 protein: CAISEGAGASRETQYF

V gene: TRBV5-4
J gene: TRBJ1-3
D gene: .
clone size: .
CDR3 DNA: TGCGCCAGCAGCCAAGTCGCGGGTCATGGAAACACCATATATTTT
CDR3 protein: CASSQVAGHGNTIYF

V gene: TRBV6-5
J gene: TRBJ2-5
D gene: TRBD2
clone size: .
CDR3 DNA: TGTGCCAGCAGACGACCAAGCGGGGAAGGGGAAGAGACCCAGTACTTC
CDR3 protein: CASRRPSGEGEETQYF

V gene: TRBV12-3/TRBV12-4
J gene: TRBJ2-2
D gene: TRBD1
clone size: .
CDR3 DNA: TGTGCCAGCAGTCCGACAGGGGGCGCGGGCGGGGAGCTGTTTTTT
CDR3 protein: CASSPTGGAGGELFF

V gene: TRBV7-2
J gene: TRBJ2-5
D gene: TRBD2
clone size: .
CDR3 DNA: TGTGCCAGCAGCTTAGGGTCTAGCGGGAGGATGAGCGAGACCCAGTACTTC
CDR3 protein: CASSLGSSGRMSETQYF

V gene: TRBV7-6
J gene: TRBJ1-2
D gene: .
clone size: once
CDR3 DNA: TGTGCCAGCAGCCGTACAGGGATAAACTATGGCTACACCTTC
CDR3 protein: CASSRTGINYGYTF

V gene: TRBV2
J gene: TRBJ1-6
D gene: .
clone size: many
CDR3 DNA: TGTGCCAGCAGTGTGGGGGGGTCCTATAATTCACCCCTCCACTTT
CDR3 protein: CASSVGGSYNSPLHF

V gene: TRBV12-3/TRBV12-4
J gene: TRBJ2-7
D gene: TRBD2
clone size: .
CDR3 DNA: TGTGCCAGCAGTAAAATCACTAGCGGTACCTCCTACGAGCAGTACTTC
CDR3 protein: CASSKITSGTSYEQYF

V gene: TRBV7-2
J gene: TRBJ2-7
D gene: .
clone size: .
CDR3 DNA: TGTGCCAGCAGCTTCCTCGGGACACCGAATCCCTACGAGCAGTACTTC
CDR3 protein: CASSFLGTPNPYEQYF

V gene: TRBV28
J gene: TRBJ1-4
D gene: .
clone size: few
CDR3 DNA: TGTGCCAGCACCAACAATGAAAAACTGTTTTTT
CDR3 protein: CASTNNEKLFF

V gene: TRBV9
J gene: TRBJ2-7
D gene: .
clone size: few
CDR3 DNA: TGTGCCAGCAGCCCTCTCCACGGAGGGGGCCACGAGCAGTACTTC
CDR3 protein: CASSPLHGGGHEQYF

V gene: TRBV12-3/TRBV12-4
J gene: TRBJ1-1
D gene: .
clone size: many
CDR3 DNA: TGTGCCAGCAGGTGGGGCACTGAAGCTTTCTTT
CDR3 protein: CASRWGTEAFF

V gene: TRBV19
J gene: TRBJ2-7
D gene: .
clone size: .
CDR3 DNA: TGTGCCAGTAGCGCCAGGGACGAGCAGTACTTC
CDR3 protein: CASSARDEQYF

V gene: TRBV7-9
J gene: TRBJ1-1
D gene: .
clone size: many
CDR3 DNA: TGTGCCAGCACCCCCGACCGCTACACTGAAGCTTTCTTT
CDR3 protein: CASTPDRYTEAFF

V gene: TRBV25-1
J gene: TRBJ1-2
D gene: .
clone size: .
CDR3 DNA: TGTGCCAGCAGTCTACAAGGGACGGCACCGGACTATGGCTACACCTTC
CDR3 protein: CASSLQGTAPDYGYTF

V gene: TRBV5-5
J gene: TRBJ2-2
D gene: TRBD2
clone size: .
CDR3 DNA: TGTGCCAGCAGCCAAGCGGGGGCGGGGGGGCCCACCGGGGAGCTGTTTTTT
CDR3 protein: CASSQAGAGGPTGELFF

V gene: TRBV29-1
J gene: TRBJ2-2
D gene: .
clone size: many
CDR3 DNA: TGCAGCGTTGATAACACCGGGGAGCTGTTTTTT
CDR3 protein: CSVDNTGELFF

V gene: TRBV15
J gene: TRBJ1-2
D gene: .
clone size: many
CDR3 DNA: TGTGCCACCAGCTCCCGTGGTATGTTATCGTATGGCTACACCTTC
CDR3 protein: CATSSRGMLSYGYTF

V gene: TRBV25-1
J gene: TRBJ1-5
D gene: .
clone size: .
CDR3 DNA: TGTGCCAGCAGTTTAGTACCTTATAGCAATCAGCCCCAGCATTTT
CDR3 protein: CASSLVPYSNQPQHF

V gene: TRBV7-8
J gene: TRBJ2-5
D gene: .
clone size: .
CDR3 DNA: TGTGCCAGCAGCAACCCGCCGAGGGGGGTAGGGGAGACCCAGTACTTC
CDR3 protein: CASSNPPRGVGETQYF

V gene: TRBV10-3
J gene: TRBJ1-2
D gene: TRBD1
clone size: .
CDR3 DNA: TGTGCCAGCACTTCGACAGGGGGCCGGGAGGGTGGCTACACCTTC
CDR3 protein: CASTSTGGREGGYTF

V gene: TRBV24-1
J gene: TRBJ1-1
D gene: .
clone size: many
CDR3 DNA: TGTGCCACCAGTGATAGAGGGGTGAACACTGAAGCTTTCTTT
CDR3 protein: CATSDRGVNTEAFF

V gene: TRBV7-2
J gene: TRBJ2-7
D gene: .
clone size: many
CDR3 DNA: TGTGCCAGCAGCCAACTCAGCTGGGAGCAGTACTTC
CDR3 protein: CASSQLSWEQYF

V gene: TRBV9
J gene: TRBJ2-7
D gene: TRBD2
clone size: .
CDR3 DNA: TGTGCCAGCAGCGTGGGACTAGCGGGTTTCTACGAGCAGTACTTC
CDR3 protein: CASSVGLAGFYEQYF

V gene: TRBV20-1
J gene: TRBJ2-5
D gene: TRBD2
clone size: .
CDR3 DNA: TGCAGTGCTTCACTAGCGGGAGATTTTCAGGAGACCCAGTACTTC
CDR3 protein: CSASLAGDFQETQYF

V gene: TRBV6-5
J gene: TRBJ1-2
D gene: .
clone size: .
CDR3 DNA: TGTGCCAGCAGTTCCCGGGACACCTCCTTATATGGCTACACCTTC
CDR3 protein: CASSSRDTSLYGYTF

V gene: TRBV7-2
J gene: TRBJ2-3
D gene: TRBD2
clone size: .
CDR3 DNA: TGTGCCAGCAGCCGCGTAGCGGGGGACACAGATACGCAGTATTTT
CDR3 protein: CASSRVAGDTDTQYF

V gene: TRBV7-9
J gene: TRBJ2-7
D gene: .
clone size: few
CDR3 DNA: TGTGCCAGCAGCCCCAGGAAGGGGTTGGTCTACGAGCAGTACTTC
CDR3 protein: CASSPRKGLVYEQYF

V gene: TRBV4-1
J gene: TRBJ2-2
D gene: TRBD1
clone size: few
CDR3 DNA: TGCGCCAGCAGCCCGGACAGGGGAGGCACCGGGGAGCTGTTTTTT
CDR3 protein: CASSPDRGGTGELFF

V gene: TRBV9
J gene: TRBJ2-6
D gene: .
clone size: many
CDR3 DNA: TGTGCCAGCAGCGCCCCCCTGACAGGCTCTGGGGCCAACGTCCTGACTTTC
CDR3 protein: CASSAPLTGSGANVLTF

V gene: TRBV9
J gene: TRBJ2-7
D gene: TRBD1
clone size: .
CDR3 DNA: TGTGCCAGCAGCGTAACTGGGACAGGGGACGAGCAGTACTTC
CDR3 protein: CASSVTGTGDEQYF

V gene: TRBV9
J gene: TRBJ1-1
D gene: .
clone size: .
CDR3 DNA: TGTGCCAGCAGCGTAGTCGAGAGGACTGAAGCTTTCTTT
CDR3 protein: CASSVVERTEAFF

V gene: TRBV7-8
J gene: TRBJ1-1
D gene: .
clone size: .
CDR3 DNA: TGTGCCAGCAGCTTAGAACACCACATGAACACTGAAGCTTTCTTT
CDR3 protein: CASSLEHHMNTEAFF

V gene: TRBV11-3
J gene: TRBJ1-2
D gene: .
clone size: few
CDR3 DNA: TGTGCCAGCAGCCGCGGGAGACAGGAGACCAACTATGGCTACACCTTC
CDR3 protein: CASSRGRQETNYGYTF

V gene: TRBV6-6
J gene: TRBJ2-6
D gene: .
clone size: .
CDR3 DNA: TGTGCCAGCAGCGCCGGGGGAGGTGGGGCCAACGTCCTGACTTTC
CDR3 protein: CASSAGGGGANVLTF

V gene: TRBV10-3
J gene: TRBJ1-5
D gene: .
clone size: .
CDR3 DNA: TGTGCCAGCAGTACAGGGTTGAGTAGCAATCAGCCCCAGCATTTT
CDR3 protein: CASSTGLSSNQPQHF

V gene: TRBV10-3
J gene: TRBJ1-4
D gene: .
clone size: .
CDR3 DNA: TGTGCCATCAGTGAGGCCTGGGACGGTACTAATGAAAAACTGTTTTTT
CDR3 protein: CAISEAWDGTNEKLFF

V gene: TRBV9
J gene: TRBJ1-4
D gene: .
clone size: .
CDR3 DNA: TGTGCCAGCAGCCTCACCCAGGGAGGTGAAAAACTGTTTTTT
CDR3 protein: CASSLTQGGEKLFF

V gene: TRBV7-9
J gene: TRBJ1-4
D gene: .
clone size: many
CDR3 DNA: TGTGCCAGCCTACTGGGGGTTACGGCTAATGAAAAACTGTTTTTT
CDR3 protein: CASLLGVTANEKLFF

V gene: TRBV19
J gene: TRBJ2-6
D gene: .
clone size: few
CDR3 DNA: TGTGCCAGTAGGTCGGGCTGGGCTGGGGCCAACGTCCTGACTTTC
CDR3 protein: CASRSGWAGANVLTF

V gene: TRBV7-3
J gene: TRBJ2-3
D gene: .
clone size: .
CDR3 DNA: TGTGCCAGCAGCTTATGGGCGGGAGATACGCAGTATTTT
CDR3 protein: CASSLWAGDTQYF

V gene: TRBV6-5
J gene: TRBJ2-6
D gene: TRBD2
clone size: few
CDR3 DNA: TGTGCCAGCAGTGTGGGAGGGCTTACTGGGGCCAACGTCCTGACTTTC
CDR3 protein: CASSVGGLTGANVLTF

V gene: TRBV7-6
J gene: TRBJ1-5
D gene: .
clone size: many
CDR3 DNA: TGTGCCAGCAGCTTACCTCGGGGGGCAAGGGGCAATCAGCCCCAGCATTTT
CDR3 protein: CASSLPRGARGNQPQHF